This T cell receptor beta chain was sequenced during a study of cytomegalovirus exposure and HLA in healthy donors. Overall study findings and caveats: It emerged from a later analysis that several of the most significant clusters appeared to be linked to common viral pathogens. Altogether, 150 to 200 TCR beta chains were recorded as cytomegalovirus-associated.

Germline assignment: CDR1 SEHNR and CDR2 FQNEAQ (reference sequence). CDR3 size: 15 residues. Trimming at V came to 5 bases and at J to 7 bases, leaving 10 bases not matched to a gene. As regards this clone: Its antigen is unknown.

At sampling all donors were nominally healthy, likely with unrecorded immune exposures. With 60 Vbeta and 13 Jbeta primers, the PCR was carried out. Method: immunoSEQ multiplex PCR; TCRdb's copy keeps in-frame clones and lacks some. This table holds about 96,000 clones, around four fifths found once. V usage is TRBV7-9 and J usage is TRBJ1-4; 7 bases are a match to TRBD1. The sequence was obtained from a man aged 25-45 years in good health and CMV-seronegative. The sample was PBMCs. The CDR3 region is CASSASGQWSEKLFF. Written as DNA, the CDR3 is TGTGCCAGCAGCGCATCGGGACAGTGGAGTGAAAAACTGTTTTTT.